These T cell receptor beta chains were read from a single sample in a study of T cell changes during pregnancy in multiple sclerosis. Clones were sequenced by immunoSEQ multiplex PCR, and TCRdb holds only the in-frame ones, with some missing. The repertoire holds 35,000 to 45,000 clones, with about 90% as singletons. Sequencing was performed on CD4+ T cells from peripheral blood mononuclear cells, taken after pregnancy. The receptor set was obtained from a female donor with multiple sclerosis, enrolled in a pregnancy study. CDR3s include the opening cysteine and the closing phenylalanine or tryptophan. The D gene is left open where the match is weak. For some rows the clone size is stated as once, few or many, or as a class when expanded; others skip it.

TRBD1	TRBV15	-	TRBJ1-2	CATSRYTNSGGAVPGYTF	TGTGCCACCAGCAGATATACCAATTCAGGGGGCGCCGTCCCTGGCTACACCTTC
-	TRBV10-3	once	TRBJ2-3	CAISGGTSGTDTQYF	TGTGCCATCAGTGGCGGGACGTCTGGCACAGATACGCAGTATTTT
TRBD1	TRBV6-6	once	TRBJ2-7	CASSLGTEDYEQYF	TGTGCCAGCAGCCTTGGGACAGAAGACTACGAGCAGTACTTC
TRBD2	TRBV11-2	-	TRBJ2-1	CASSPLKRGGNYEQFF	TGTGCCAGCAGCCCCCTCAAGCGGGGGGGCAATTATGAGCAGTTCTTC
TRBD2	TRBV5-1	-	TRBJ2-5	CASSLFSGGQETQYF	TGCGCCAGCAGCTTGTTTAGCGGGGGCCAAGAGACCCAGTACTTC
TRBD1	TRBV5-1	-	TRBJ1-6	CASSFRDSYNSPLHF	TGCGCCAGCAGCTTTCGGGACAGTTATAATTCACCCCTCCACTTT
TRBD2	TRBV7-3	-	TRBJ2-3	CASSRLGLAGGPSDTQYF	TGTGCCAGCAGCCGTTTGGGACTAGCGGGGGGGCCTTCAGATACGCAGTATTTT
-	TRBV2	once	TRBJ1-3	CASSSRATGNTIYF	TGTGCCAGCAGTTCCAGGGCGACTGGAAACACCATATATTTT
-	TRBV29-1	few	TRBJ1-1	CSVRGGWGMNTEAFF	TGCAGCGTTAGGGGGGGCTGGGGAATGAACACTGAAGCTTTCTTT
-	TRBV19	few	TRBJ1-2	CASSMDAGVTYTF	TGTGCCAGTAGTATGGATGCGGGAGTCACCTACACCTTC
-	TRBV9	few	TRBJ1-2	CASSPDRNYGYTF	TGTGCCAGCAGCCCCGACAGGAACTATGGCTACACCTTC
-	TRBV5-1	once	TRBJ2-5	CASSLAGFSPETQYF	TGCGCCAGCAGCTTGGCCGGGTTCAGTCCAGAGACCCAGTACTTC
-	TRBV9	-	TRBJ1-2	CASSVQGQGRIYGYTF	TGTGCCAGCAGCGTACAAGGGCAGGGTCGCATCTATGGCTACACCTTC
-	TRBV30	-	TRBJ1-2	CAWSVGSGVYYGYTF	TGTGCCTGGAGTGTAGGTTCGGGGGTTTACTATGGCTACACCTTC
-	TRBV6-6	-	TRBJ1-1	CASSSSFYTEAFF	TGTGCCAGCAGTTCTTCCTTCTACACTGAAGCTTTCTTT